This entry features one T cell receptor (beta chain) sequence. Its antigen is not known. Absence of ophthalmopathy progression within 18 months defined stable Graves' hyperthyroidism. The diagnostic basis comprised clinical symptoms, serum thyroxine and TRAb, thyroid ultrasound and orbital computed tomography. The data were taken from a study of T cells in Graves' hyperthyroidism and ophthalmopathy. Notes on the study in general: Most thyroid clonotypes expanded above 0.001 were also detected in blood. A model built on 13 V-J features separated ophthalmopathy from stable hyperthyroidism.

The J segment lost 2 bases and the V segment lost 4 bases, leaving 9 bases of the junction unmatched. Germline lookup yields CDR1 SGHVS and CDR2 FQNEAQ. The CDR3 runs to 17 residues. Amplified TCR beta CDR3 regions came from RNA transcripts. The HTBI primer set served for first-round RT-PCR of the TCR CDR3. Each CDR3 protein is one row after TCRdb ran MiXCR on the multiplex PCR reads. The sample shows some 510,000 distinct CDR3 sequences, around 45% of them seen only once. This receptor was identified in a woman aged 18-29 years with Graves' hyperthyroidism. The source material was peripheral blood or thyroid tissue (not recorded which). The rearrangement uses TRBV7-8 and TRBJ1-4; 8 nucleotides align to TRBD1. The CDR3 spells CASSSSDRDGTNEKLFF. The DNA of the CDR3 is TGTGCCAGCAGCTCCTCGGACAGGGATGGTACTAATGAAAAACTGTTTTTT. Variable domain in full (rest from reference TRBV7-8 and TRBJ1-4): GAGVSQSPRYKVAKRGQDVALRCDPISGHVSLFWYQQALGQGPEFLTYFQNEAQLDKSGLPSDRFFAERPEGSVSTLKIQRTQQEDSAVYLCASSSSDRDGTNEKLFFGSGTQLSVL.